The rows below give T cell receptor beta chains drawn from one sample of a study of cytomegalovirus exposure and HLA in healthy donors. Sequencing was performed with immunoSEQ multiplex PCR; in TCRdb, only in-frame clones are kept and a portion is missing. This sample carries 74,000 or so clones, approximately 71% of them seen once, and the ten largest clones take more than 2%. Material: PBMCs. The receptors were sampled from a young woman in good health and CMV-seronegative. CDR3s include the opening cysteine and the closing phenylalanine or tryptophan. Each record gives: CDR3 DNA, CDR3 protein, V gene, J gene, D gene, clone size. The D gene is left open where the match is weak. Not every row has a clone size; where given, it reads once, few, many or a size class.

TGTGCCAGCAGTTACGAGGGAGGGCTGAACACTGAAGCTTTCTTT	CASSYEGGLNTEAFF	TRBV6-6	TRBJ1-1	NA	few
TGCGCCAGCAAGGACAGTGCAACTAATGAAAAACTGTTTTTT	CASKDSATNEKLFF	TRBV5-1	TRBJ1-4	NA	NA
TGCGCCAGCAGCTTGGGGTTTGGGGCCTTACAAGAGACCCAGTACTTC	CASSLGFGALQETQYF	TRBV5-1	TRBJ2-5	NA	NA
TGCGCCAGCAGTGAGGCGGGAAGCTCCTACAATGAGCAGTTCTTC	CASSEAGSSYNEQFF	TRBV10-1	TRBJ2-1	NA	NA
TGCGCCAGCAGCTCGCAAACAGGCAACTCTGGAAACACCATATATTTT	CASSSQTGNSGNTIYF	TRBV5-1	TRBJ1-3	NA	NA
TGTGCCAGCAGCTTAAGACAGGGGGTAACCTACGAGCAGTACTTC	CASSLRQGVTYEQYF	TRBV5-3	TRBJ2-7	TRBD1	NA
TGTGCCAGTAGGGGGAGGGATGGCACAGATACGCAGTATTTT	CASRGRDGTDTQYF	TRBV19	TRBJ2-3	TRBD2	NA
TGCACCAGCAGCCAGACTAGCGGGGGGTACAATGAGCAGTTCTTC	CTSSQTSGGYNEQFF	TRBV1	TRBJ2-1	NA	NA
TGTGCCAGCAGCACCAGGACAGGGAGTATTGGGACTGAAGCTTTCTTT	CASSTRTGSIGTEAFF	TRBV7-2	TRBJ1-1	TRBD1	NA
TGCGCCAGCAGCAGAGGGGGCCAAGAGACCCAGTACTTC	CASSRGGQETQYF	TRBV5-1	TRBJ2-5	NA	NA
TGTGCCAGCAGGACCGGGGGGAATGAAAAACTGTTTTTT	CASRTGGNEKLFF	TRBV6-5	TRBJ1-4	NA	few
TGTGCCAGCCTTAGTAGCAATCAGCCCCAGCATTTT	CASLSSNQPQHF	TRBV28	TRBJ1-5	NA	NA
TGTGCCAGCAGCTTGGTAGCGATCAAAGAGACCCAGTACTTC	CASSLVAIKETQYF	TRBV13	TRBJ2-5	NA	few
TGTGCCAGCAGCTTCGACAGGATTCACACTGAAGCTTTCTTT	CASSFDRIHTEAFF	TRBV7-2	TRBJ1-1	NA	NA
TGCGCCAGCAGCCCAGACTACAGCACAGATACGCAGTATTTT	CASSPDYSTDTQYF	TRBV5-1	TRBJ2-3	NA	NA
TGCGCCAGCAGCCAAGATCGGGCACAGGGCGGTACGCAGTATTTT	CASSQDRAQGGTQYF	TRBV4-3	TRBJ2-3	NA	NA
TGCAGCGTAGCGGACAGTCAAGAGACCCAGTACTTC	CSVADSQETQYF	TRBV29-1	TRBJ2-5	NA	NA
TGTGCCAGCAGCTCGGGACAGGGAAGAAATACGCAGTATTTT	CASSSGQGRNTQYF	TRBV13	TRBJ2-3	TRBD1	NA
TGTGCCAGCAGTTTCCTGGACAGGCGTGAAGCTTTCTTT	CASSFLDRREAFF	TRBV6-6	TRBJ1-1	TRBD1	NA
TGTGCCAGCAGAGGACGGGACAGCAAAGAGACCCAGTACTTC	CASRGRDSKETQYF	TRBV2	TRBJ2-5	TRBD1	NA
TGTGCCAGAAGCTTAGTAGTCTCGGGCAGGGCTGAGCACGAATCCTACGAGCAGTACTTC	CARSLVVSGRAEHESYEQYF	TRBV5-3	TRBJ2-7	NA	once
TGTGCCAGTAGTCTTCGGTCCCGGGGAAGCAATCAGCCCCAGCATTTT	CASSLRSRGSNQPQHF	TRBV19	TRBJ1-5	NA	NA
TGCAGCGTTGCCGGACTAGCTGGGGATACGCAGTATTTT	CSVAGLAGDTQYF	TRBV29-1	TRBJ2-3	TRBD2	NA
TGTGCCAGCAGCTTTTCAAGCGGGACGGGATACCAAGAGACCCAGTACTTC	CASSFSSGTGYQETQYF	TRBV13	TRBJ2-5	TRBD2	NA
TGTGCCAGCAGTTTGACAGGCCGTAATGAAAAACTGTTTTTT	CASSLTGRNEKLFF	TRBV28	TRBJ1-4	NA	NA
TGTGCCAGCAGCATTCGGCGGGGAGCCTCCTACGAGCAGTACTTC	CASSIRRGASYEQYF	TRBV7-7	TRBJ2-7	NA	few
TGCGCCAGCAGCTCCGGACAGGGGGCGTGGGAGCAGTACTTC	CASSSGQGAWEQYF	TRBV5-1	TRBJ2-7	TRBD1	NA
TGCGCCAGCAGCCAAGAAGGAAGGGGTCAAGAGACCCAGTACTTC	CASSQEGRGQETQYF	TRBV4-1	TRBJ2-5	NA	NA
TGTGCCACCAGCAGAGACAGGAACACTGAAGCTTTCTTT	CATSRDRNTEAFF	TRBV15	TRBJ1-1	NA	NA